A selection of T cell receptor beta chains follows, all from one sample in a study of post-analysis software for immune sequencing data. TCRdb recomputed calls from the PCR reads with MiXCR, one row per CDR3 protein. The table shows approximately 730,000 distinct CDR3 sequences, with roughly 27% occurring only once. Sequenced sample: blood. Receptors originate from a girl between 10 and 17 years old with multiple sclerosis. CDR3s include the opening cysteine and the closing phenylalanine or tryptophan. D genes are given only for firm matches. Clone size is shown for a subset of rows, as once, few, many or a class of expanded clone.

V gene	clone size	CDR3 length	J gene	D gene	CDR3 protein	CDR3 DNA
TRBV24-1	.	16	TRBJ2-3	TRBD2	CATSDVLAGGPDTQYF	TGTGCCACCAGTGATGTACTAGCGGGAGGGCCGGATACGCAGTATTTT
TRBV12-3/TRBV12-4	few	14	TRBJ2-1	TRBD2	CASSHGGSSNEQFF	TGTGCCAGCAGTCACGGCGGGAGTAGTAATGAGCAGTTCTTC
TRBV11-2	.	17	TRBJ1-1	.	CASNSPKGIGRSTEAFF	TGTGCCAGCAACTCCCCGAAAGGGATTGGCAGAAGCACTGAAGCTTTCTTT
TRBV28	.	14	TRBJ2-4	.	CASSVGQTKNIQYF	TGTGCCAGCAGTGTGGGACAAACCAAAAACATTCAGTACTTC
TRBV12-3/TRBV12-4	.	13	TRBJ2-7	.	CASSTGTPYEQYF	TGTGCCAGCAGTACGGGGACACCCTACGAGCAGTACTTC
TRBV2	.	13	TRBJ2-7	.	CASSDALFYEQYF	TGTGCCAGCAGTGATGCGCTTTTCTACGAGCAGTACTTC
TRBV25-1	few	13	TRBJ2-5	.	CASSLSNEETQYF	TGTGCCAGCAGTCTATCAAATGAAGAGACCCAGTACTTC
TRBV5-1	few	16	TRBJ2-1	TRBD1	CASSSHRQGALGEQFF	TGCGCCAGCAGCTCCCATCGGCAGGGGGCGTTGGGTGAGCAGTTCTTC
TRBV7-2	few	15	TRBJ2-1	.	CASSPELFRWDEQFF	TGTGCCAGCAGCCCCGAACTCTTTAGGTGGGATGAGCAGTTCTTC
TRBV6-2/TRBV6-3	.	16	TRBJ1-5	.	CASSRPGTGVNQPQHF	TGTGCCAGCAGTCGTCCCGGAACAGGCGTCAATCAGCCCCAGCATTTT
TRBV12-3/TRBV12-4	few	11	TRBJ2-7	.	CASAFGDEQYF	TGTGCCAGCGCATTTGGGGACGAGCAGTACTTC
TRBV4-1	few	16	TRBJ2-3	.	CASSQVDTLSTDTQYF	TGCGCCAGCAGCCAAGTTGACACCTTAAGCACAGATACGCAGTATTTT
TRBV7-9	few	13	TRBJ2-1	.	CASSLVNGREQFF	TGTGCCAGCAGCTTAGTGAACGGACGTGAGCAGTTCTTC
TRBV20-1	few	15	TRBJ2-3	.	CSASGTDQITDTQYF	TGCAGTGCTAGTGGGACGGACCAAATCACAGATACGCAGTATTTT
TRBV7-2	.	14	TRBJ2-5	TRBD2	CASSRSGSSETQYF	TGTGCCAGCAGCCGCAGCGGGAGTTCGGAGACCCAGTACTTC
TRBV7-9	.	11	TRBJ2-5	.	CSSSALETQYF	TGTTCCAGCAGCGCGTTGGAGACCCAGTACTTC
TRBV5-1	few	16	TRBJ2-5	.	CASRPIIGTEQETQYF	TGCGCCAGCAGGCCGATAATAGGGACGGAACAAGAGACCCAGTACTTC
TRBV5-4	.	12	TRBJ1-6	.	CASSLPGWPLHF	TGTGCCAGCAGCTTGCCGGGGTGGCCCCTCCACTTT
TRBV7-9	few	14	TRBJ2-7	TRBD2	CASTLEGLAYEQYF	TGTGCCAGCACCCTTGAGGGACTAGCGTACGAGCAGTACTTC
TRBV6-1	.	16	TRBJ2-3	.	CASSDATRPNTDTQYF	TGTGCCAGCAGTGATGCGACTAGACCCAACACAGATACGCAGTATTTT
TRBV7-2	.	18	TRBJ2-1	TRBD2	CASSQLGGIAGGGNEQFF	TGTGCCAGCAGCCAATTGGGGGGAATAGCGGGAGGGGGCAATGAGCAGTTCTTC
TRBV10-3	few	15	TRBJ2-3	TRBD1	CAIGRQGGSTDTQYF	TGTGCCATCGGAAGACAGGGTGGAAGCACAGATACGCAGTATTTT